A single sample gave rise to the 22 T cell receptor beta chains below, sequenced in a study of blood T cell repertoires in COVID-19. TCRdb keeps only in-frame clones here, not all; method: immunoSEQ multiplex PCR. Counted here are 200,000 to 300,000 clones, roughly 84% occurring once; the ten biggest clones make up about 1.5%. Source material: peripheral blood. The receptors derive from a woman between 40 and 55 years old who had recovered from COVID-19.

This clone has just a few counts. The chain recombines TRBV29-1 with TRBJ1-1, with 8 positions matching TRBD1. Germline V lookup: CDR1 SQVTM, CDR2 ANQGSEA. This CDR3 has 15 amino acids. With 5 bases clipped from V and 2 bases from J, the junction kept 10 bases outside the gene matches. The CDR3 nucleotides are TGCAGCGTTATTCTGCCGGACAGGGCAAACACTGAAGCTTTCTTT. This codes for CSVILPDRANTEAFF.

The V and J genes are TRBV6-5 and TRBJ1-1; perhaps TRBD1 as D (5 bases). CDR1 and CDR2 (germline): MNHEY, SVGAGI. The V and J ends lost 6 bases and 1 base respectively, with 6 bases between them. The length of the CDR3 is 12 residues. Written as DNA, the CDR3 is TGTGCCAGCAGCGGACAGAACACTGAAGCTTTCTTT. This codes for CASSGQNTEAFF.

The J gene is TRBJ2-7, the V gene TRBV14; 8 nucleotides align to TRBD1. The CDR3 length is 15 residues. Trimming cost V 1 base and J 3 bases; bases outside gene matches: 5. Looked up from germline, CDR1 is SGHDN and CDR2 is FVKESK. DNA for the CDR3: TGTGCCAGCAGCCAAGGGACAGGGTACATCTACGAGCAGTACTTC. Residues: CASSQGTGYIYEQYF.

The chain is built from TRBV2 and TRBJ2-7, with TRBD2 as a possible D gene (5 bases). Between the trimmed V and J ends, which lost 6 bases and 4 bases, there was a span of 13 bases. The CDR3 runs to 13 residues. CDR1 and CDR2 (germline): SNHLY, FYNNEI. The chain's CDR3 is CASRLGSAYEQYF. The CDR3 DNA reads as TGTGCCAGCAGACTAGGCTCGGCGTACGAGCAGTACTTC.

This chain joins TRBV15 and TRBJ1-2, with 8 bases lining up with TRBD1. Trimming removed 3 bases from V and 8 bases from J; junction bases left unmatched: 11. Per the germline V gene, CDR1 is LNHNV and CDR2 is YYDKDF (reference sequence). The CDR3 loop spans 15 amino acids. CDR3 DNA: TGTGCCACCAGCAGGGAGACGACAGGGGCCTCGGGCTACACCTTC. Residues: CATSRETTGASGYTF.

The CDR3 nucleotides read TGTGCCAGCAGCTTAGATGGCAGGCGCGGGTATAATTCACCCCTCCACTTT. Its translation: CASSLDGRRGYNSPLHF. The V gene is TRBV11-3, the J gene TRBJ1-6, with unresolved D. Germline CDR1 reads SGHNT; CDR2 reads YENEEA. The CDR3 loop spans 17 amino acids. The V gene lost 0 bases and the J gene lost 4 bases, with 13 bases spanning the gap.

The chain uses TRBV9 and TRBJ1-3; 9 nucleotides line up with TRBD1. CDR1 is SGDLS and CDR2 is YYNGEE in the germline V gene. With 2 bases clipped from V and 3 bases from J, the junction kept 9 bases outside the gene matches. This CDR3 has 17 amino acids. CDR3 nucleotides: TGTGCCAGCAGCGTTCAGGGACAGGGATTCGGTGGAAACACCATATATTTT. Its translation is CASSVQGQGFGGNTIYF.

The genes are TRBV2 and TRBJ1-4; TRBD1 aligns across 10 bases. The CDR3 spans 14 residues. CDR1 is SNHLY and CDR2 is FYNNEI in the germline V gene. The V gene end was trimmed by 6 bases and the J gene end by 3 bases; junction bases not matched to a gene: 1. The CDR3: CASRGQGPNEKLFF. DNA for the CDR3: TGTGCCAGCAGGGGACAGGGGCCTAATGAAAAACTGTTTTTT.

The chain's CDR3 is CASSEFRVNTEAFF. Here the CDR3 DNA reads TGTGCCAGCAGTGAATTCAGGGTAAACACTGAAGCTTTCTTT. This chain links TRBV2 with TRBJ1-1, with a possible D match to TRBD1 (5 bases). The CDR3 has 14 residues. The germline V gene encodes CDR1 SNHLY and CDR2 FYNNEI. Trimming shortened V by 2 bases and J by 2 bases, and 9 bases separated the two germline ends.

The V gene is TRBV5-6, the J gene TRBJ1-2, with a possible D match to TRBD1 (5 bases). Per the germline V gene, CDR1 is SGHDT and CDR2 is YYEEEE. V was cut by 3 bases and J by 5 bases, with 8 bases left in between. The CDR3 has 12 amino acids. This chain's CDR3 is CASSSSGYGYTF. The CDR3 coding sequence is TGTGCCAGCAGCTCTTCAGGGTATGGCTACACCTTC.

The CDR3 spells CSVAEPRDTEAFF. The CDR3, as DNA: TGCAGCGTCGCCGAACCCAGGGACACTGAAGCTTTCTTT. The chain has TRBV29-1 and TRBJ1-1; maybe TRBD1 (5 bases). This CDR3 has 13 amino acids. Germline assignment: CDR1 SQVTM and CDR2 ANQGSEA. V shed 6 bases and J shed 3 bases, with 14 bases lying between them.

The rearrangement links TRBV10-3 to TRBJ1-2; D is possibly TRBD1 (6 bases). This CDR3 comprises 16 residues. Germline CDR1 and CDR2: ENHRY and SYGVKD. Trimming took off 4 bases at V and 4 bases at J, with 19 bases between the two ends. The CDR3 nucleotides are TGTGCCATCAGTGGGTTACCTAACAGGGATCCCTATGGCTACACCTTC. Translated, it gives CAISGLPNRDPYGYTF.

The gene calls are TRBV2 and TRBJ1-1; TRBD1 is a possible D gene (6 bases). Germline V gene data show CDR1 as SNHLY and CDR2 as FYNNEI. V lost 3 bases, J lost 1 base, and 9 bases lay in between. The CDR3 runs to 14 residues. CDR3 nucleotides: TGTGCCAGCAGTGACAGGACAGCGAACACTGAAGCTTTCTTT. It translates to CASSDRTANTEAFF.

The CDR3 DNA follows: TGTGCCAGCTCCCCTGGGGACTCACCGGCGGAGACCCAGTACTTC. Protein product: CASSPGDSPAETQYF. The chain employs TRBV27 and TRBJ2-5; D might be TRBD2 (6 bases). The CDR3 contains 15 residues. Germline CDR1 reads MNHEY; CDR2 reads SMNVEV (reference sequence). V was shortened by 8 bases and J by 5 bases, with 21 bases between the two germline ends.

V gene TRBV2 combines with J gene TRBJ1-5; D not certain. The V end was cut by 2 bases, the J end by 0 bases, with 11 bases between. The CDR3 covers 16 residues. The germline V gene has CDR1 SNHLY and CDR2 FYNNEI. Here the CDR3 DNA reads TGTGCCAGCAGTGAACCCCTAAGATATAGCAATCAGCCCCAGCATTTT. Translating it yields CASSEPLRYSNQPQHF. Supplemented by reference TRBV2 and TRBJ1-5, the full variable domain reads EPEVTQTPSHQVTQMGQEVILRCVPISNHLYFYWYRQILGQKVEFLVSFYNNEISEKSEIFDDQFSVERPDGSNFTLKIRSTKLEDSAMYFCASSEPLRYSNQPQHFGDGTRLSIL.

The J gene is TRBJ1-5, the V gene TRBV4-1; 9 bases match TRBD1. The CDR3 is 16 amino acids. With V trimmed by 3 bases and J by 1 base, 4 bases remained unmatched. Germline CDR1 reads MGHRA; CDR2 reads YSYEKL. The CDR3 spells CASSQGQGRSNQPQHF. CDR3 DNA sequence: TGCGCCAGCAGCCAGGGACAGGGAAGGAGCAATCAGCCCCAGCATTTT.

The V and J genes are TRBV7-9 and TRBJ2-7, with TRBD1 identical over 10 bases. CDR1 and CDR2 (germline): SEHNR, FQNEAQ (reference sequence). This CDR3 is 16 amino acids long. V lost 5 bases to trimming and J lost 4 bases; unmatched junction nucleotides: 11. CDR3 sequence: CASSLRDRGGLYEQYF. For the CDR3, the DNA is TGTGCCAGCAGCCTCCGGGACAGGGGCGGACTATACGAGCAGTACTTC.

V gene TRBV18 combines with J gene TRBJ1-5, with a weak D call TRBD1 (5 bases). The V gene's germline CDR1 is KGHSH and CDR2 LQKENI. Trimming shortened V by 2 bases and J by 3 bases, and 17 bases separated the two germline ends. CDR3 size: 17 residues. CDR3 nucleotides: TGTGCCAGCTCACCAGCCGGAGGGGAAGGCTCCAATCAGCCCCAGCATTTT. Its translation is CASSPAGGEGSNQPQHF.

The chain recombines TRBV2 with TRBJ1-6, with TRBD1 as a possible D gene (5 bases). CDR3 length: 15 residues. V gave up 6 bases and J gave up 6 bases, with 15 bases separating them. Germline CDR1 reads SNHLY; CDR2 reads FYNNEI. CDR3 residues: CASRKEGPPNSPLHF. Here the CDR3 DNA reads TGTGCCAGCAGGAAGGAGGGACCGCCTAATTCACCCCTCCACTTT.

The V and J genes are TRBV5-1 and TRBJ1-1; D is possibly TRBD1 (5 bases). The V end lost 0 bases, the J end lost 1 base, and 7 bases lay between the germline ends. From germline, CDR1 is SGHRS and CDR2 YFSETQ. CDR3 length: 14 amino acids. The CDR3: CASSLEQANTEAFF. The CDR3 DNA sequence: TGCGCCAGCAGCTTGGAACAGGCGAACACTGAAGCTTTCTTT. Looking up the rest from reference TRBV5-1 and TRBJ1-1 gives the full variable domain: KAGVTQTPRYLIKTRGQQVTLSCSPISGHRSVSWYQQTPGQGLQFLFEYFSETQRNKGNFPGRFSGRQFSNSRSEMNVSTLELGDSALYLCASSLEQANTEAFFGQGTRLTVV.

V usage is TRBV6-5 and J usage is TRBJ2-7, with 7 positions matching TRBD1. CDR3 length: 14 residues. The trim removed 4 bases at V and 2 bases at J, leaving 5 bases unmatched. CDR1 is MNHEY and CDR2 is SVGAGI in the germline V gene. DNA for the CDR3: TGTGCCAGCAGTTCCATCACAGGGGCCTACGAGCAGTACTTC. This sequence encodes CASSSITGAYEQYF.

This clone appeared a single time. The gene calls are TRBV28 and TRBJ1-4, with TRBD1 identical over 8 bases. From germline, CDR1 is MDHEN and CDR2 SYDVKM. J gave up 7 bases and V 8 bases, and 6 bases lay outside the gene matches. The CDR3 has 13 amino acids. CDR3 loop: CASWDRRSEKLFF. In DNA, the CDR3 is TGTGCCAGCTGGGACAGGAGGAGTGAAAAACTGTTTTTT. Combining the CDR3 with reference TRBV28 and TRBJ1-4 gives the whole variable domain DVKVTQSSRYLVKRTGEKVFLECVQDMDHENMFWYRQDPGLGLRLIYFSYDVKMKEKGDIPEGYSVSREKKERFSLILESASTNQTSMYLCASWDRRSEKLFFGSGTQLSVL.